These T cell receptor beta chains were read from a single sample in a study of T cells after yellow fever vaccination. MiXCR, run by TCRdb on the 5' RACE reads, gives a single entry per CDR3 protein. Among about 260,000 distinct CDR3 sequences listed, 10% to 15% were seen once. Here the sequenced sample was CD4+ T cells sorted from PBMCs, taken 45 days after the yellow fever booster vaccination. These receptors were obtained from a man aged 30 to 39 who received the YFV17D yellow fever vaccine. Both conserved end residues are part of each CDR3. A D gene is named only where the DNA matches it firmly. Clone size is stated in some rows and not others, as once, few, many or a class when expanded.

CDR3: CASSLGTSGSGLQFF
size: .
D: TRBD2
V: TRBV5-1
length: 15

CDR3: CDSSIRTGTSYNEQFF
size: .
D: TRBD1
V: TRBV19
length: 16

CDR3: CASSTVQGAETQYF
size: .
D: TRBD1
V: TRBV28
length: 14

CDR3: CASSGRSAPDTQYF
size: .
D: .
V: TRBV7-2
length: 14

CDR3: CASSVRRGDTEAFF
size: .
D: .
V: TRBV7-2
length: 14

CDR3: CATAGAGRDTQYF
size: .
D: TRBD2
V: TRBV24-1
length: 13

CDR3: CSLSSSANEQFF
size: few
D: .
V: TRBV20-1
length: 12

CDR3: CASSLRGRVLFF
size: many
D: TRBD1
V: TRBV7-8
length: 12

CDR3: CSVVLHKRLDEQYF
size: many
D: .
V: TRBV29-1
length: 14

CDR3: CSAPEASSGANVLTF
size: .
D: .
V: TRBV20-1
length: 15

CDR3: CASSPPGLAGTGANVLTF
size: .
D: TRBD2
V: TRBV4-2
length: 18

CDR3: CASSLPLQGYEQFF
size: .
D: .
V: TRBV5-1
length: 14

CDR3: CASSPPSERWQETQYF
size: few
D: .
V: TRBV18
length: 16

CDR3: CASNPGVDSPLHF
size: few
D: .
V: TRBV12-3/TRBV12-4
length: 13

CDR3: CASSLDNSPLHF
size: few
D: .
V: TRBV5-1
length: 12

CDR3: CAISDGTGNEKLFF
size: .
D: TRBD1
V: TRBV10-3
length: 14

CDR3: CASSQTSGSYEQYF
size: .
D: TRBD2
V: TRBV7-9
length: 14

CDR3: CASSLEGGTAQDTQYF
size: few
D: .
V: TRBV7-8
length: 16

CDR3: CASSQLTRGYEQYF
size: few
D: .
V: TRBV3-1
length: 14

CDR3: CASSLGRAGGDTQYF
size: .
D: .
V: TRBV5-1
length: 15

CDR3: CASSTTSGRSLLEQYF
size: .
D: TRBD2
V: TRBV7-2
length: 16

CDR3: CASGALAETQYF
size: few
D: .
V: TRBV12-3/TRBV12-4
length: 12

CDR3: CARSLGLRCSEAFF
size: .
D: .
V: TRBV5-5
length: 14

CDR3: CASSLSLMGTGELFF
size: .
D: .
V: TRBV7-9
length: 15

CDR3: CSVEGRGAGELFF
size: few
D: TRBD2
V: TRBV29-1
length: 13

CDR3: CASSDHPGQPYNEQFF
size: few
D: TRBD1
V: TRBV4-3
length: 16

CDR3: CATSRETRVARRTDTQYF
size: .
D: .
V: TRBV15
length: 18

CDR3: CASSQEGSTGELFF
size: .
D: .
V: TRBV4-3
length: 14

CDR3: CASSWDRENEQYF
size: few
D: TRBD1
V: TRBV27
length: 13

CDR3: CASSYRTAGANVLTF
size: few
D: .
V: TRBV7-2
length: 15

CDR3: CSAVSSSYNEQFF
size: few
D: .
V: TRBV29-1
length: 13

CDR3: CSATYTGANVLTF
size: .
D: .
V: TRBV20-1
length: 13

CDR3: CASSHTIGAGGDEQYF
size: .
D: .
V: TRBV28
length: 16

CDR3: CAISDIARERNTGELFF
size: few
D: .
V: TRBV10-3
length: 17

CDR3: CASSPPIGGGGLSSGANVLTF
size: few
D: TRBD2
V: TRBV18
length: 21

CDR3: CASSSPGQGAWDSPLHF
size: .
D: TRBD1
V: TRBV12-3/TRBV12-4
length: 17

CDR3: CSARESLVGAYNEQFF
size: .
D: .
V: TRBV20-1
length: 16

CDR3: CASSRQETGELFF
size: few
D: .
V: TRBV7-2
length: 13

CDR3: CASRFAKRDEGNEQFF
size: many
D: TRBD2
V: TRBV6-1
length: 16

CDR3: CSVLGNSGNQPQHF
size: .
D: .
V: TRBV20-1
length: 14

CDR3: CSVREGNNEQFF
size: few
D: TRBD2
V: TRBV20-1
length: 12

CDR3: CASSSLRGAEKQFF
size: .
D: .
V: TRBV7-8
length: 14

CDR3: CAWRGRLSYNEQFF
size: few
D: .
V: TRBV30
length: 14

CDR3: CASSAGLAQYF
size: few
D: .
V: TRBV6-5
length: 11

CDR3: CSAKIPGGQETQYF
size: .
D: TRBD2
V: TRBV20-1
length: 14

CDR3: CASTEGYYNEQFF
size: .
D: .
V: TRBV18
length: 13

CDR3: CASSPVRGRNTEAFF
size: few
D: TRBD1
V: TRBV13
length: 15

CDR3: CATSTRTRNTIYF
size: .
D: .
V: TRBV15
length: 13

CDR3: CSASRARVDEQYF
size: .
D: .
V: TRBV20-1
length: 13

CDR3: CASSLAVASGSETQYF
size: .
D: TRBD2
V: TRBV7-2
length: 16